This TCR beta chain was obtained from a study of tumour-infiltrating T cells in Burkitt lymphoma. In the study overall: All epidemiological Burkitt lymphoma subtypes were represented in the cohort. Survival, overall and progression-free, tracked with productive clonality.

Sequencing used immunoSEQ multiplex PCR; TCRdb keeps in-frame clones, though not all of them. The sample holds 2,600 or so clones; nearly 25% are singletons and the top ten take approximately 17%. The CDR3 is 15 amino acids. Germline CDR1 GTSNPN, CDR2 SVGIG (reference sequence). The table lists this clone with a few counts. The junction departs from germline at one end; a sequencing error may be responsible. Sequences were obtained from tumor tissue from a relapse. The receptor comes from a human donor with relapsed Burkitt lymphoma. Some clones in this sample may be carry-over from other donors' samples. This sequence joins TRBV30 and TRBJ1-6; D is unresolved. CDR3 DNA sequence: TGTACCTGGAGTGTATCGCAGCTGTATAATTCACCCCTCCACTTT. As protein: CTWSVSQLYNSPLHF.